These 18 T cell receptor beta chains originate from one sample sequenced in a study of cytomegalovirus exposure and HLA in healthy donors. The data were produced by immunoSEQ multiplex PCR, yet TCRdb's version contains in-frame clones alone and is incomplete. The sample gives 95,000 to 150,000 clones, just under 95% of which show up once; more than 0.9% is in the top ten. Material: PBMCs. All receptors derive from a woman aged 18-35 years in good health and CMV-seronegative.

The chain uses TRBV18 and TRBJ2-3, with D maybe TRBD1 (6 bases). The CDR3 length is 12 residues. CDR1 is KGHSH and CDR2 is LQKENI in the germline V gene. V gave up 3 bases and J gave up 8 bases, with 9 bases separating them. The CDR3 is CASSPTGGTQYF. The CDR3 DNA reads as TGTGCCAGCTCACCGACAGGAGGTACGCAGTATTTT.

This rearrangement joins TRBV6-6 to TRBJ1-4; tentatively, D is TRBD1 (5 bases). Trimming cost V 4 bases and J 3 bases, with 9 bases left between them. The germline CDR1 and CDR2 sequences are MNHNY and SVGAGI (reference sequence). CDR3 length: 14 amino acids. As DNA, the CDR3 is TGTGCCAGCAGTTCTCCGGGGGCTAATGAAAAACTGTTTTTT. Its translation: CASSSPGANEKLFF.

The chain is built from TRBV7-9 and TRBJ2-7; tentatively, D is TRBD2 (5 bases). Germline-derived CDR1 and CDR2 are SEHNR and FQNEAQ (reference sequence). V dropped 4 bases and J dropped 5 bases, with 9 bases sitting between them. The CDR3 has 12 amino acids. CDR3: CASSSGVDEQYF. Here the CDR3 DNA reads TGTGCCAGCAGCTCCGGGGTCGACGAGCAGTACTTC.

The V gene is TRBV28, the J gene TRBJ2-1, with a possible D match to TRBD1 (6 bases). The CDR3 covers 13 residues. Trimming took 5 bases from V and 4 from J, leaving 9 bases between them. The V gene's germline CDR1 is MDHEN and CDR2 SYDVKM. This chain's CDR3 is CASSVQGYNEQFF. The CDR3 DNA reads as TGTGCCAGCAGTGTACAGGGTTACAATGAGCAGTTCTTC. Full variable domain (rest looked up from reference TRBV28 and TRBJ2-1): DVKVTQSSRYLVKRTGEKVFLECVQDMDHENMFWYRQDPGLGLRLIYFSYDVKMKEKGDIPEGYSVSREKKERFSLILESASTNQTSMYLCASSVQGYNEQFFGPGTRLTVL.

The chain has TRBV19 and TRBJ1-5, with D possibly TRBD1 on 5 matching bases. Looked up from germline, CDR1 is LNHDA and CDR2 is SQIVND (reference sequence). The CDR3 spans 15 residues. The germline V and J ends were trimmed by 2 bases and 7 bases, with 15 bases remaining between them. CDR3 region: CASSITEGTWQPQHF. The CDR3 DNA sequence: TGTGCCAGTAGTATAACGGAGGGGACGTGGCAGCCCCAGCATTTT.

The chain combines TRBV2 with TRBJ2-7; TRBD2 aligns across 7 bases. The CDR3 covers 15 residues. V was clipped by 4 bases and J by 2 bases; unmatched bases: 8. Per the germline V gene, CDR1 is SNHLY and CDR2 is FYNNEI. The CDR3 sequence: CASSVLGGLTYEQYF. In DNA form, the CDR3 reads TGTGCCAGCAGTGTTTTGGGGGGGTTGACCTACGAGCAGTACTTC.

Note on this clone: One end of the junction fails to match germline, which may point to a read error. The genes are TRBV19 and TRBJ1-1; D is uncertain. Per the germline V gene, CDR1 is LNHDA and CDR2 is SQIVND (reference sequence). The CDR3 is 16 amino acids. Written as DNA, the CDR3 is TGTGCCAGTAGTGTAGACCGGAGAATGATGAACACTGAAGCTTTCTTT. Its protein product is CASSVDRRMMNTEAFF.

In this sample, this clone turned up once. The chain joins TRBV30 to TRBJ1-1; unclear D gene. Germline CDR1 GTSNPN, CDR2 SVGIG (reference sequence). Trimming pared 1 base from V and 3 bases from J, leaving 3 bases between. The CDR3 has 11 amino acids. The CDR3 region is CAWSDYTEAFF. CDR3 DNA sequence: TGTGCCTGGAGTGACTACACTGAAGCTTTCTTT.

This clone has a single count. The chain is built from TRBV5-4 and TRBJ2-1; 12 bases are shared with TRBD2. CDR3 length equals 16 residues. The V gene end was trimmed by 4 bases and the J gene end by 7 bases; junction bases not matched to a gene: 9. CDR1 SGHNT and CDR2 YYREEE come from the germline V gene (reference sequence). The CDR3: CASSLRLAGVGNEQFF. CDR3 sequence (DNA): TGTGCCAGCAGCCTCAGACTAGCGGGAGTGGGGAATGAGCAGTTCTTC.

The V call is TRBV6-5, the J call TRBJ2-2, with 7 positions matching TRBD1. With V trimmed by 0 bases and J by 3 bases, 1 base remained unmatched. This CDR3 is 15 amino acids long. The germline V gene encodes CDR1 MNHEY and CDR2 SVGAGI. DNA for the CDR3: TGTGCCAGCAGTTACTCTCAGGGGGACACCGGGGAGCTGTTTTTT. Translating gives CASSYSQGDTGELFF.

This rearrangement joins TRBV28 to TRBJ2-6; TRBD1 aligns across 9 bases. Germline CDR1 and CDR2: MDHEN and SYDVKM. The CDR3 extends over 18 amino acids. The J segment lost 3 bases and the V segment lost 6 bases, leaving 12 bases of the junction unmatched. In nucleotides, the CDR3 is TGTGCCAGCAGCGCTCCCACAGGGGGCGGTTATGGGGCCAACGTCCTGACTTTC. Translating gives CASSAPTGGGYGANVLTF.

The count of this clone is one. The CDR3 region has the DNA TGTGCCAGCAGTCAATACTACAGGGGGTCCGAGCAGTACTTC. Translation gives CASSQYYRGSEQYF. The V gene is TRBV28, the J gene TRBJ2-7; 8 bases fit TRBD1. The CDR3 covers 14 residues. CDR1 is MDHEN, CDR2 SYDVKM, per germline. The J segment lost 6 bases and the V segment lost 5 bases, leaving 9 bases of the junction unmatched. The complete variable domain, with remaining parts taken from reference TRBV28 and TRBJ2-7, reads DVKVTQSSRYLVKRTGEKVFLECVQDMDHENMFWYRQDPGLGLRLIYFSYDVKMKEKGDIPEGYSVSREKKERFSLILESASTNQTSMYLCASSQYYRGSEQYFGPGTRLTVT.

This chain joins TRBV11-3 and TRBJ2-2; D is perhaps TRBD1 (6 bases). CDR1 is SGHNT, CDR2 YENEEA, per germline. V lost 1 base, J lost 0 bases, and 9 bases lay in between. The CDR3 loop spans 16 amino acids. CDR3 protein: CASSLVGGSNTGELFF. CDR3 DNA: TGTGCCAGCAGCTTAGTTGGGGGCTCGAACACCGGGGAGCTGTTTTTT.

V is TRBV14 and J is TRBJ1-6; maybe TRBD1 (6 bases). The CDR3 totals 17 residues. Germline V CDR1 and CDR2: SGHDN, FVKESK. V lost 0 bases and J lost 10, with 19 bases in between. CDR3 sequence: CASSQDLFKGEGSPLHF. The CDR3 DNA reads TGTGCCAGCAGCCAAGATCTTTTTAAGGGGGAAGGCTCACCCCTCCACTTT. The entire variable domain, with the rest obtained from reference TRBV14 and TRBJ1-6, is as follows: EAGVTQFPSHSVIEKGQTVTLRCDPISGHDNLYWYRRVMGKEIKFLLHFVKESKQDESGMPNNRFLAERTGGTYSTLKVQPAELEDSGVYFCASSQDLFKGEGSPLHFGNGTRLTVT.

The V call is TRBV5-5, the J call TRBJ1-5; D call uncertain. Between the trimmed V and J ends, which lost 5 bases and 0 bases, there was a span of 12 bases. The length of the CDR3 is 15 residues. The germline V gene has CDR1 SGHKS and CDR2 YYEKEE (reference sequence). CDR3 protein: CASRRGLDSNQPQHF. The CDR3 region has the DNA TGTGCCAGCAGACGAGGGCTAGATAGCAATCAGCCCCAGCATTTT.

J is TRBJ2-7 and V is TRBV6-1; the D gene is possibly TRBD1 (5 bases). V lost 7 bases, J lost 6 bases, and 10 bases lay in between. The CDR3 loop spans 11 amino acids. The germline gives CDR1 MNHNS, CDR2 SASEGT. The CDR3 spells CASTVGAEQYF. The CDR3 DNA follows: TGTGCCAGCACTGTAGGGGCCGAGCAGTACTTC.

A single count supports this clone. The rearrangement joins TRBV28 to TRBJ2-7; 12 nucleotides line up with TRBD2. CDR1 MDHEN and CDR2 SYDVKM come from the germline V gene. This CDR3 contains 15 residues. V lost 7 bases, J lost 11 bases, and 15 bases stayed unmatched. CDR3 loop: CASTHRRLAGGKEYF. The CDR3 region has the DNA TGTGCCAGCACCCATCGGCGGCTAGCGGGGGGGAAAGAGTACTTC.

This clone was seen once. DNA of the CDR3: TGTGCCAGCAGAGGGACAGGGTCGGGGGACAATGAGCAGTTCTTC. It codes for CASRGTGSGDNEQFF. The rearrangement uses TRBV5-6 and TRBJ2-1; 9 nucleotides match TRBD1. Germline CDR1 SGHDT, CDR2 YYEEEE. V lost 5 bases, J lost 5 bases, and 8 bases stayed unmatched. CDR3 length equals 15 residues.